This section outlines one T cell receptor beta chain sequence together with its context. This clone may be a read error of a much larger clone one base away. The data stem from a study of tumor-infiltrating lymphocytes in primary liver carcinoma. The source material, 20-30 mg of unsorted bulk tissue, was used to co-extract RNA and DNA. From germline, CDR1 is MNHEY and CDR2 SVGAGI. This CDR3 is 13 amino acids long. With 7 bases clipped from V and 8 bases from J, the junction kept 8 bases outside the gene matches. Total RNA (around 500 ng) served as template for TCR beta cDNA synthesis primed by a constant-region primer. A slightly modified ARM-PCR protocol with three nested multiplex PCR rounds produced these TCR beta libraries. It was with TRBV1-TRBV30 forward primers and a C-beta reverse primer that the first two PCR rounds were run, at roughly 11 cycles each. MiXCR was run by TCRdb on the multiplex PCR reads, yielding one entry per CDR3 protein. The table has 90,000 to 150,000 distinct CDR3 sequences, 50% to 70% seen once.

The material sequenced was liver tumor tissue from sampling region 1. Regarding subset: tumor region T1, superior pole. The source of this sequence is an older woman with primary liver carcinoma and hepatitis B virus infection. The V call is TRBV6-5, the J call TRBJ1-2; 9 bases are a match to TRBD1. In DNA, the CDR3 is TGTGCCAGCATAATCACAGGGGGCCAAGGCTACACCTTC. It encodes CASIITGGQGYTF.